Presented here are 19 T cell receptor beta chains from one specimen sequenced in a study of T cells in Graves' hyperthyroidism and ophthalmopathy. The source material, RNA transcripts, was used to amplify TCR beta CDR3 regions. Initially, a first-round RT-PCR of the TCR CDR3 employed the HTBI primer set. TCRdb passed the multiplex PCR reads through MiXCR, listing each CDR3 protein once. The sample holds 600,000 to 900,000 distinct CDR3 sequences, over 15% seen once. The sequenced sample consisted of blood. The receptor set was obtained from a man aged 18 to 29 with Graves' hyperthyroidism.

This sequence joins TRBV6-1 and TRBJ1-3, with 11 nucleotides matching TRBD1. Germline V gene data show CDR1 as MNHNS and CDR2 as SASEGT. The CDR3 totals 16 residues. The V segment lost 4 bases and the J segment 4 bases; nucleotides outside the gene matches: 6. DNA of the CDR3: TGTGCCAGCAGTGGCGGACAGGGGGCTGGGGGAAACACCATATATTTT. Translated, it gives CASSGGQGAGGNTIYF.

There are many counts of this clonotype. The chain links TRBV6-1 to TRBJ1-1; no clear D. In germline, CDR1 is MNHNS, CDR2 SASEGT. This CDR3 has 13 residues. V lost 3 bases, J lost 5 bases, and 10 bases lay in between. The CDR3 sequence: CASSEASGTEAFF. In DNA, the CDR3 is TGTGCCAGCAGTGAGGCCTCGGGGACTGAAGCTTTCTTT.

The chain is built from TRBV20-1 and TRBJ2-7; TRBD1 matches 7 bases. Germline CDR1 and CDR2: DFQATT and SNEGSKA (reference sequence). Losses at the gene ends were 2 bases for V and 5 bases for J; bases not matched to a gene: 6. This CDR3 contains 13 residues. CDR3 region: CSARPGGADEQYF. DNA for the CDR3: TGCAGTGCTAGACCAGGGGGAGCAGACGAGCAGTACTTC.

This chain joins TRBV7-9 and TRBJ2-5; the D gene is possibly TRBD2 (5 bases). This CDR3 has 15 residues. Trimming took off 0 bases at V and 4 bases at J, with 12 bases between the two ends. CDR1 and CDR2 (germline): SEHNR, FQNEAQ (reference sequence). This CDR3 is CASSLAGDPSETQYF. The CDR3 nucleotides read TGTGCCAGCAGCTTAGCGGGAGACCCTTCAGAGACCCAGTACTTC. Filled out from reference TRBV7-9 and TRBJ2-5, the complete variable domain reads DTGVSQNPRHKITKRGQNVTFRCDPISEHNRLYWYRQTLGQGPEFLTYFQNEAQLEKSRLLSDRFSAERPKGSFSTLEIQRTEQGDSAMYLCASSLAGDPSETQYFGPGTRLLVL.

In its sample, this clonotype was seen many times. The V and J genes are TRBV7-2 and TRBJ2-7; 7 bases align to TRBD2. Germline loops: CDR1 SGHTA, CDR2 FQGNSA. The CDR3 is 16 amino acids. J was trimmed by 3 bases and V by 1 base; bases with no gene match: 9. DNA of the CDR3: TGTGCCAGCAGCTTAGGGGGTAGCGGGTTTGTCTACGAGCAGTACTTC. Protein: CASSLGGSGFVYEQYF.

This clonotype was recorded at least ten times. The CDR3 reads CASLLGSGSLNEQFF. CDR3 coding DNA: TGTGCCAGTTTGCTAGGAAGCGGGAGTCTGAATGAGCAGTTCTTC. The genes are TRBV28 and TRBJ2-1; 8 nucleotides line up with TRBD2. Trimming took 9 bases from V and 7 from J; bases not matched to a gene: 14. The CDR3 is made up of 15 amino acids. Germline loops: CDR1 MDHEN, CDR2 SYDVKM.

This clonotype was observed a handful of times. This chain links TRBV20-1 with TRBJ2-1; no definite D call. The CDR3 length is 15 residues. In germline, CDR1 is DFQATT, CDR2 SNEGSKA (reference sequence). V was pared by 0 bases and J by 6 bases, with 15 bases between. The DNA of the CDR3 is TGCAGTGCTAGAGATCCTCGGATTGCGCCCAATGAGCAGTTCTTC. Translating gives CSARDPRIAPNEQFF.

This clonotype occurred many times. The genes are TRBV29-1 and TRBJ2-7; TRBD1 aligns across 9 bases. The CDR3 contains 14 residues. CDR1 SQVTM and CDR2 ANQGSEA come from the germline V gene. Trimming took 7 bases from V and 3 from J; bases not matched to a gene: 10. The CDR3 region has the DNA TGCAGCGGGGCGTCGGGACAGGGTTTCTACGAGCAGTACTTC. It is translated as CSGASGQGFYEQYF.

The chain has TRBV12-3 or TRBV12-4 and TRBJ2-4; 7 nucleotides align to TRBD2. J lost 1 base, V lost 8 bases, and 8 bases had no gene match. The CDR3 covers 15 residues. CDR3 sequence reads: CASGSAGLAKNIQYF. The CDR3 DNA is TGTGCCAGCGGTTCAGCGGGATTGGCCAAAAACATTCAGTACTTC.

The chain is built from TRBV29-1 and TRBJ1-6; D is unresolved. V was clipped by 7 bases and J by 5 bases, with 12 bases between them. The CDR3 consists of 13 residues. Germline CDR1 SQVTM, CDR2 ANQGSEA. The CDR3 bases are TGCAGCGCCCGATCGGGAGATAATTCACCCCTCCACTTT. The encoded protein is CSARSGDNSPLHF.

This sequence joins TRBV7-6 and TRBJ2-7, with D possibly being TRBD2 (5 bases). Germline V gene lookup returns CDR1 SGHVS and CDR2 FNYEAQ. The V gene lost 1 base and the J gene lost 6 bases, with 13 bases spanning the gap. This CDR3 is 14 amino acids long. The CDR3 DNA reads TGTGCCAGCAGCTTAGGGACGGGATACGGCGAGCAGTACTTC. Protein sequence: CASSLGTGYGEQYF.

A few counts support this clonotype. This chain uses TRBV28 with TRBJ2-7, with D uncertain. The CDR3 loop spans 13 amino acids. The V end lost 2 bases, the J end lost 7 bases, and 12 bases lay between the germline ends. Germline CDR1 reads MDHEN; CDR2 reads SYDVKM. CDR3 nucleotide sequence: TGTGCCAGCAGTTTAGAGGCATTTGGGGAGCAGTACTTC. Its translation: CASSLEAFGEQYF.

This clonotype showed up many times. The chain has TRBV28 and TRBJ1-2; D unresolved. Germline lookup yields CDR1 MDHEN and CDR2 SYDVKM. V shed 1 base and J shed 2 bases, with 8 bases lying between them. This CDR3 has 14 residues. In nucleotides, the CDR3 is TGTGCCAGCAGTTTATCCGGCAGAAACTATGGCTACACCTTC. Protein sequence: CASSLSGRNYGYTF.

The chain uses TRBV24-1 and TRBJ2-1; the match to TRBD2 covers 8 bases. The germline gives CDR1 KGHDR, CDR2 SFDVKD. This CDR3 spans 16 amino acids. V was clipped by 9 bases and J by 0 bases; unmatched bases: 9. The CDR3 protein is CATARSSGSSYNEQFF. CDR3 bases: TGTGCCACCGCCCGCTCCAGCGGGAGCTCCTACAATGAGCAGTTCTTC.

This clonotype was seen only a few times. The rearrangement links TRBV14 to TRBJ2-1; D remains unclear. Trimming removed 2 bases at V and 8 bases at J, with 7 bases between. This CDR3 region has 12 residues. The V gene's germline CDR1 is SGHDN and CDR2 FVKESK. CDR3 in amino acids: CASSQRVYEQFF. The CDR3 nucleotides are TGTGCCAGCAGCCAACGTGTTTATGAGCAGTTCTTC. The variable domain in full, completed from reference TRBV14 and TRBJ2-1, reads EAGVTQFPSHSVIEKGQTVTLRCDPISGHDNLYWYRRVMGKEIKFLLHFVKESKQDESGMPNNRFLAERTGGTYSTLKVQPAELEDSGVYFCASSQRVYEQFFGPGTRLTVL.

This sequence joins TRBV29-1 and TRBJ1-1, with D perhaps TRBD1 (5 bases). The germline CDR1 and CDR2 sequences are SQVTM and ANQGSEA. CDR3 length: 12 amino acids. V dropped 2 bases and J dropped 11 bases, with 15 bases sitting between them. CDR3 loop: CSVEKNSGYAFF. The CDR3 DNA sequence: TGCAGCGTTGAAAAGAACTCAGGGTATGCTTTCTTT.

This clonotype was observed a handful of times. The CDR3 nucleotides read TGTGCCAGCAGTGAATACAAAAAGACGGCCTCCTACGAGCAGTACTTC. This gives the protein CASSEYKKTASYEQYF. J is TRBJ2-7 and V is TRBV25-1; D is undetermined. Per the germline V gene, CDR1 is MGHDK and CDR2 is SYGVNS. V dropped 0 bases and J dropped 0 bases, with 12 bases sitting between them. CDR3 length: 16 amino acids.

In its sample, this clonotype was seen many times. The chain employs TRBV12-3 or TRBV12-4 and TRBJ2-1; D not certain. Trimming removed 5 bases from V and 2 bases from J, with 16 bases in between. The CDR3 spans 16 residues. CDR3 loop: CASSLQTSLTYNEQFF. CDR3 DNA sequence: TGTGCCAGCAGTCTCCAAACATCCCTCACCTACAATGAGCAGTTCTTC.

The CDR3 nucleotides are TGTGCCAGCAGCCCCCGGTGGGACAGGGAGAACATTCAGTACTTC. Protein sequence: CASSPRWDRENIQYF. The V and J genes are TRBV7-9 and TRBJ2-4; TRBD1 agrees at 9 bases. Trimming cost V 5 bases and J 7 bases; bases outside gene matches: 9. Looked up from germline, CDR1 is SEHNR and CDR2 is FQNEAQ (reference sequence). The CDR3 has 15 amino acids.